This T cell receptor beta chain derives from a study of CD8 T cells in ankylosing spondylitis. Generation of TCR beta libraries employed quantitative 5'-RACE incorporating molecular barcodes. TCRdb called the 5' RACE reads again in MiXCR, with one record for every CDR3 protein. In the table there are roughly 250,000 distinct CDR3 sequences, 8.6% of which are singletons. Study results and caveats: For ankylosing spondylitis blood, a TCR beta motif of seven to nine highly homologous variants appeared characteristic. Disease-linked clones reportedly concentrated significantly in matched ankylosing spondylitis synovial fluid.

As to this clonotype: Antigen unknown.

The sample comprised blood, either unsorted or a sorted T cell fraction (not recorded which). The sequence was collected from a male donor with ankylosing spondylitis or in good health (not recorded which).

CDR3 in DNA: TGTGCCTGGACTAGCGGTAGCACAGATACGCAGTATTTT. Translation gives CAWTSGSTDTQYF. The chain couples TRBV30 to TRBJ2-3; 7 bases are a match to TRBD2. Germline-derived CDR1 and CDR2 are GTSNPN and SVGIG (reference sequence). With 4 bases clipped from V and 0 bases from J, the junction kept 1 base outside the gene matches. This CDR3 has 13 amino acids.